This entry lists 5 T cell receptor beta chains sequenced from one sample in a study of blood T cell repertoires in COVID-19. Data came from immunoSEQ multiplex PCR; TCRdb stores just in-frame clones and leaves some out. This table holds more than 50,000 clones, around 89% found once. The sequenced sample consisted of peripheral blood. The source is a human donor in a cohort sampled during active COVID-19.

The chain carries TRBV7-2 and TRBJ1-6, with 8 bases matching TRBD1. Per the germline V gene, CDR1 is SGHTA and CDR2 is FQGNSA. This CDR3 comprises 17 residues. V gave up 5 bases and J gave up 3 bases; unmatched junction bases: 9. The CDR3 region is CASSPRTGSLYNSPLHF. In DNA form, the CDR3 reads TGTGCCAGCAGCCCCCGGACAGGGAGCCTCTATAATTCACCCCTCCACTTT.

The V gene is TRBV27, the J gene TRBJ1-1, with no clear D. Trimming stripped 3 bases from V and 0 bases from J, with 5 bases between. The CDR3 is made up of 13 amino acids. Germline lookup yields CDR1 MNHEY and CDR2 SMNVEV (reference sequence). The CDR3 protein is CASSFSMNTEAFF. As DNA, the CDR3 is TGTGCCAGCAGTTTTAGTATGAACACTGAAGCTTTCTTT.

V is TRBV19 and J is TRBJ1-1, with 7 nucleotides matching TRBD1. The ends lost 5 bases at V and 1 base at J; junction bases unmatched: 4. The germline CDR1 and CDR2 sequences are LNHDA and SQIVND (reference sequence). This CDR3 comprises 14 residues. CDR3 DNA: TGTGCCAGTAGTTTAACAGGGGCGAACACTGAAGCTTTCTTT. Residues: CASSLTGANTEAFF.

The genes are TRBV18 and TRBJ1-6, with TRBD1 as a possible D gene (5 bases). The V end was cut by 1 base, the J end by 0 bases, with 10 bases between. Per germline, CDR1 KGHSH and CDR2 LQKENI. The CDR3 contains 17 residues. Here the CDR3 DNA reads TGTGCCAGCTCACCACTGCAGGGCGGCTCCTATAATTCACCCCTCCACTTT. Translating gives CASSPLQGGSYNSPLHF.

This sequence joins TRBV6-5 and TRBJ2-7, with 7 bases identical to TRBD2. CDR3 length: 15 amino acids. V shed 0 bases, J shed 0 bases, and the junction held 2 bases outside the gene matches. Germline values: CDR1 MNHEY, CDR2 SVGAGI. The CDR3 here is CASSYSRGSSYEQYF. DNA for the CDR3: TGTGCCAGCAGTTACTCGCGGGGGTCCTCCTACGAGCAGTACTTC.